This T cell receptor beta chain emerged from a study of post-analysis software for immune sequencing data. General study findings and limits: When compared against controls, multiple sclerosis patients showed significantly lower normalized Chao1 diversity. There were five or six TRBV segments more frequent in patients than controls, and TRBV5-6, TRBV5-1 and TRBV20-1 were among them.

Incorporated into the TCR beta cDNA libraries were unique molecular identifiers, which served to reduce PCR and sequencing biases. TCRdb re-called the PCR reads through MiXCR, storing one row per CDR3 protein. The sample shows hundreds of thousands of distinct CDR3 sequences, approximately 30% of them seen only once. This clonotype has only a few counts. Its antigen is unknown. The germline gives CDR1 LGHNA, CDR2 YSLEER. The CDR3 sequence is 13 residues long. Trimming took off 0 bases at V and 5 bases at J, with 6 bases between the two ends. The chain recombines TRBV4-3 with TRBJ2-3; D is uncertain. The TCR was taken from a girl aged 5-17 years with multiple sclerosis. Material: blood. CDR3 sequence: CASSQDLIDTQYF. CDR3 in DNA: TGCGCCAGCAGCCAAGATTTAATAGATACGCAGTATTTT.